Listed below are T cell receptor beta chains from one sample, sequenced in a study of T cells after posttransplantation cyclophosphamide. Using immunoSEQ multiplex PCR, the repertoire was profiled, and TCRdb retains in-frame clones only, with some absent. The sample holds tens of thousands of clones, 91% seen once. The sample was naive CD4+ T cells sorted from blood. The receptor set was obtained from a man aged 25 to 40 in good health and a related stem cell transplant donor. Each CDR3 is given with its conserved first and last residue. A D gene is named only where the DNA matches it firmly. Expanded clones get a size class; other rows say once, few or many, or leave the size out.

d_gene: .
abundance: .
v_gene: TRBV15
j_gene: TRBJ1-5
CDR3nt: TGTGCCACCAGCAGAGGAGAGAGGACAGTTAGCAATCAGCCCCAGCATTTT
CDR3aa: CATSRGERTVSNQPQHF

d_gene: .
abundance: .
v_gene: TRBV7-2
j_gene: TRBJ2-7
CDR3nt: TGTGCCAGCAGGGGGAGGGCAGGGGGCGCTTTCTACGAGCAGTACTTC
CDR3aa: CASRGRAGGAFYEQYF

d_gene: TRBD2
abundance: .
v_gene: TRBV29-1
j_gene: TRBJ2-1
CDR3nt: TGCAGCGTTGACACTAGCGGGGTCTACAATGAGCAGTTCTTC
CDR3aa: CSVDTSGVYNEQFF

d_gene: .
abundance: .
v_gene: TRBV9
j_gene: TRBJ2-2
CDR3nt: TGTGCCAGCAGCGTAGCTGGCGGAGCCACCGGGGAGCTGTTTTTT
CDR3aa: CASSVAGGATGELFF

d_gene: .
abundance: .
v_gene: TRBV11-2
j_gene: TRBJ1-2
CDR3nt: TGTGCCAGCAGCTTAGATAGAGCCATCGGGTCTTGGGGCTACACCTTC
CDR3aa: CASSLDRAIGSWGYTF

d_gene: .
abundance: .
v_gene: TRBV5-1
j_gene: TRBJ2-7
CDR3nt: TGCGCCAGCACCCACCCGGGGCAGGGGTACGAGCAGTACTTC
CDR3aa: CASTHPGQGYEQYF

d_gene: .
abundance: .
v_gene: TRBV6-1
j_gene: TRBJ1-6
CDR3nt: TGTGCCAGCAGTGTTCGGGGGTGGTCGGAATCACCCCTCCACTTT
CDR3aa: CASSVRGWSESPLHF

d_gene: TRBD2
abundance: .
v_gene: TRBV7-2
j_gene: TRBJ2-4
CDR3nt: TGTGCCAGCAGCTTAGGGACTAGCGGGGGAAACATTCAGTACTTC
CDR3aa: CASSLGTSGGNIQYF

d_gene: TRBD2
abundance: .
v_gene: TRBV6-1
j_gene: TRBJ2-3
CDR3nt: TGTGCCAGCAGTGGGCTAGCGGGGGGTAAGGCAGATACGCAGTATTTT
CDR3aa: CASSGLAGGKADTQYF

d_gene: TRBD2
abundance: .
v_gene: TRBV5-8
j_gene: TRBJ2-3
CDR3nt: TGTGCCAGCAGCTTGGGGCGGGGGGGCCTTAATACGCAGTATTTT
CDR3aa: CASSLGRGGLNTQYF

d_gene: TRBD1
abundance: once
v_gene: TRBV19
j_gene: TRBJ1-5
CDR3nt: TGTGCCAGTAGTGTCCGACAGGGAGGCAATCAGCCCCAGCATTTT
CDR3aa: CASSVRQGGNQPQHF

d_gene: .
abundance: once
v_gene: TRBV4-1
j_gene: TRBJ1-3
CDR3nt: TGCGCCAGCAGCCAAGGGGGGGTCTCTGGAAACACCATATATTTT
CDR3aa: CASSQGGVSGNTIYF

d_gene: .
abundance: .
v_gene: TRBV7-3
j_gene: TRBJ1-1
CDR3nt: TGTGCCAGCAGGCCAGACAGTTTGAACACTGAAGCTTTCTTT
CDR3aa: CASRPDSLNTEAFF

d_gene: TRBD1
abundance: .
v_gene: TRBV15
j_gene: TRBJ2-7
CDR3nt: TGTGCCACCAGCAGAAGGTTCCGGCTTCAGGGACAGGGTCCCGAGCAGTACTTC
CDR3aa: CATSRRFRLQGQGPEQYF

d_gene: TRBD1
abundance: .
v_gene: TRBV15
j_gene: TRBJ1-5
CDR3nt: TGTGCCACCAGCAGTCCCAGACAGGGTAGCAATCAGCCCCAGCATTTT
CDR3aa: CATSSPRQGSNQPQHF

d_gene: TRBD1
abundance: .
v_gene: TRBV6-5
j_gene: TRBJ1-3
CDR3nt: TGTGCCAGCAGTTCAACAGGGGGCTTAAACACCATATATTTT
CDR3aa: CASSSTGGLNTIYF

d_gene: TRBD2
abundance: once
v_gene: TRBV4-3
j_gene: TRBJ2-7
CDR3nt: TGCGCCAGCAGCCAGGGACTAGCGGGTTTGGTCCACGAGCAGTACTTC
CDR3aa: CASSQGLAGLVHEQYF

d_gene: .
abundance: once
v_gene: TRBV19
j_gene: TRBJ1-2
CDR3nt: TGTGCCAGTAATGGGGAGACCTATGGCTACACCTTC
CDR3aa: CASNGETYGYTF

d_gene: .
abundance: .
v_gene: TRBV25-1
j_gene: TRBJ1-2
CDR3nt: TGTGCCAGCAGTGAAGTTCACGGGTATGGCTACACCTTC
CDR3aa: CASSEVHGYGYTF

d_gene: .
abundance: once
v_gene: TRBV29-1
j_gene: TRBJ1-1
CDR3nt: TGCAGCGTCGAACAGATTGAAGCTTTCTTT
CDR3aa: CSVEQIEAFF

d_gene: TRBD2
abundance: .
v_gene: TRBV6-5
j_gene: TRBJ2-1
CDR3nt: TGTGCCAGCCGTCGGGGGGGCCTCTACAATGAGCAGTTCTTC
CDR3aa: CASRRGGLYNEQFF

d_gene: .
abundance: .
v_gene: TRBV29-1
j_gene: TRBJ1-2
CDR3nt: TGCAGCGCTTCGGACCAGGAGGGGCATGGCTACACCTTC
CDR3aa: CSASDQEGHGYTF

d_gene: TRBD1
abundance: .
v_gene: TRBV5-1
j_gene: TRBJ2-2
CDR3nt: TGCGTCACATCAGGGGGTATTTTCTCGGACACCGGGGAGCTGTTTTTT
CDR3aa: CVTSGGIFSDTGELFF

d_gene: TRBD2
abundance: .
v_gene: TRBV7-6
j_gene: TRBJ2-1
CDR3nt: TGTGCCAGCAGCTTAGCTTCTAGCGGGGGGTTTCTCTACAATGAGCAGTTCTTC
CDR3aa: CASSLASSGGFLYNEQFF

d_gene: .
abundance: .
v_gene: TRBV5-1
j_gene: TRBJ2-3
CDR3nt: TGCGCCAGCAGCCGACCGGTTGGCGGTGATACGCAGTATTTT
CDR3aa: CASSRPVGGDTQYF

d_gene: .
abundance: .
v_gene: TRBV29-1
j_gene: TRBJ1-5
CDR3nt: TGCAGCGTGGAAACAGGGTTCAATCAGCCCCAGCATTTT
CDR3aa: CSVETGFNQPQHF

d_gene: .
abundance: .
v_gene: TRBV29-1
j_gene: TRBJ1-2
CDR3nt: TGCAGCGTCGCGACACTTCGCTATGGCTACACCTTC
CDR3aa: CSVATLRYGYTF

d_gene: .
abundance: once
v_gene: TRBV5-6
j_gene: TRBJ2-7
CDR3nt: TGTGCCAGCAGTTACAATTACTACGAGCAGTACTTC
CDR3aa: CASSYNYYEQYF

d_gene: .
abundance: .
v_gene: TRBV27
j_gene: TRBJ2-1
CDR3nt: TGTGCCAGCAGTTTAGGGGCTCGGCACAATGAGCAGTTCTTC
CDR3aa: CASSLGARHNEQFF

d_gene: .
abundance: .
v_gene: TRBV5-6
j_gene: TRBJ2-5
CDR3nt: TGTGCCAGCAGCTTTGGAGACAGGCCCTCGGTGTACTTC
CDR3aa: CASSFGDRPSVYF

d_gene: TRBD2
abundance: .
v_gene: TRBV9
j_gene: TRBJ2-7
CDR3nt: TGTGCCAGCAGCGTAGCGGCGGGGGGCTCCTACGAGCAGTACTTC
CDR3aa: CASSVAAGGSYEQYF

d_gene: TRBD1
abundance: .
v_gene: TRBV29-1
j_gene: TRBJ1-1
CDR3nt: TGCAGCGCCCCGGGACAGAGCATGAACACTGAAGCTTTCTTT
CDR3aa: CSAPGQSMNTEAFF

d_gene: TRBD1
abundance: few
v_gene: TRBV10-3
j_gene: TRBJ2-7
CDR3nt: TGTGCCATGTCCGGGACAGGGGTGCCAGAGCAGTACTTC
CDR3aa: CAMSGTGVPEQYF

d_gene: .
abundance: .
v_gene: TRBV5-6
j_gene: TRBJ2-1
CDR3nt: TGTGCCAGCAGCCAGAGAGGCTTTTACAATGAGCAGTTCTTC
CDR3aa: CASSQRGFYNEQFF

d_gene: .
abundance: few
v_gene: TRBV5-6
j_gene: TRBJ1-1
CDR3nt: TGTGCCAGCAGCTTGGGGCAGGTGAACACTGAAGCTTTCTTT
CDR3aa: CASSLGQVNTEAFF

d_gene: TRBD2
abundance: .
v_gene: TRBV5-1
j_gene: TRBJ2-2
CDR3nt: TGCGCCAGCAGCTTAGGACTAGCGGCATCCGGGGAGCTGTTTTTT
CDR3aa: CASSLGLAASGELFF

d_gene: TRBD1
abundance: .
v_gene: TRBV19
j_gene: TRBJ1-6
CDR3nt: TGTGCCAGTAAGGGCCCGGGGACAGGGGGAGTTTCACCCCTCCACTTT
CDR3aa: CASKGPGTGGVSPLHF

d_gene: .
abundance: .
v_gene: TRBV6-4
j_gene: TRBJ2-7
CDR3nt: TGTGCCAGCAGTGACTCGTGGGGCCGCTTTGAGGAGCAGTACTTC
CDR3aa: CASSDSWGRFEEQYF

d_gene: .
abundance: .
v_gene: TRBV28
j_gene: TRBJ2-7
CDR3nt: TGTGCCAGCAGTTTTAGAGGGCCCGGGGAGCAGTACTTC
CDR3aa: CASSFRGPGEQYF

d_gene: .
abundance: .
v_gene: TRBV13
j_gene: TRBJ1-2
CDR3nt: TGTGCCAGCAGCTTAAGAGAGGCGGATGGCTACACCTTC
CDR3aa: CASSLREADGYTF

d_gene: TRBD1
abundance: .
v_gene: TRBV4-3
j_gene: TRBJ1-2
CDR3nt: TGCGCCAGCAGCCCAGGGGGACAGGGCTATGGCTACACCTTC
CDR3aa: CASSPGGQGYGYTF

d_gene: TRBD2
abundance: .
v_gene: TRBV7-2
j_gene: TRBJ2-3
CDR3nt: TGTGCCAGCAGCTTAGGACTAGCGGGGGCAGATACGCAGTATTTT
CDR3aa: CASSLGLAGADTQYF

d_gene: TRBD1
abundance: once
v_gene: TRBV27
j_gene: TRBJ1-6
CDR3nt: TGTGCCAGCAGTTCATCCGCCGGGACAGCCCTCCACTTT
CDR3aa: CASSSSAGTALHF

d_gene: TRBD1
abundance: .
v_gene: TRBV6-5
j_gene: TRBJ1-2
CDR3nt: TGTGCCAGCAGCAGGACAGGGTTATACTATGGCTACACCTTC
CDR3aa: CASSRTGLYYGYTF

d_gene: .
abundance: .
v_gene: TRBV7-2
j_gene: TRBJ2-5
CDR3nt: TGTGCCAGCAGCTTAGAACAGGGAGAGACCCAGTACTTC
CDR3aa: CASSLEQGETQYF

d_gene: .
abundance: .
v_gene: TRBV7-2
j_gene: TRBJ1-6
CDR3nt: TGTGCCAGCAGTCCCCGGCGGGGGAGGGATTCACCCCTCCACTTT
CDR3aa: CASSPRRGRDSPLHF

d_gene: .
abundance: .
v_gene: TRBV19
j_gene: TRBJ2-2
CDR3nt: TGTGCCAGTAGTCCCCCGCCGGGCACCGGGGAGCTGTTTTTT
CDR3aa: CASSPPPGTGELFF

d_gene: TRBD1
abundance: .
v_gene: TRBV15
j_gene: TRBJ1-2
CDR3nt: TGTGCCACCAGCAAACAGGGGCGCGGAGGTGGCTACACCTTC
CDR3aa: CATSKQGRGGGYTF

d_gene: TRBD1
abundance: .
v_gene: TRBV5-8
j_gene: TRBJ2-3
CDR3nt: TGTGCCAGCAGCGTCAACAGGGGATTGGATACGCAGTATTTT
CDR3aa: CASSVNRGLDTQYF

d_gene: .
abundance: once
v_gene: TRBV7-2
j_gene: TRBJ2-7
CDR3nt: TGTGCCAGCAGCCAGGGGCCAGCCTCCTACGAGCAGTACTTC
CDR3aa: CASSQGPASYEQYF

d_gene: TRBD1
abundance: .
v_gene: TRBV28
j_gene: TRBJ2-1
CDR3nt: TGTGCCAGCAAAGGCGGGACAGGGGTTCTTGGAGAGCAGTTCTTC
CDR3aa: CASKGGTGVLGEQFF

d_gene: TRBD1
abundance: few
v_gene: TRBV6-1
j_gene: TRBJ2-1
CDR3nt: TGTGCCAGCAGGGGCCGGGACAGGGAGCCCAATGAGCAGTTCTTC
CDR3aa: CASRGRDREPNEQFF

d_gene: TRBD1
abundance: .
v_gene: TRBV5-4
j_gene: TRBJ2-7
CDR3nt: TGTGCCAGCAGCTTGGGAGGGGCACAGGGGGCTTACGAGCAGTACTTC
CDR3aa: CASSLGGAQGAYEQYF

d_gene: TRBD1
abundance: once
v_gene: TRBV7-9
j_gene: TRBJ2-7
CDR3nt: TGTGCCAGCAGCTTAGGGGCGGGCAGGGGGTCGTCCTACGAGCAGTACTTC
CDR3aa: CASSLGAGRGSSYEQYF

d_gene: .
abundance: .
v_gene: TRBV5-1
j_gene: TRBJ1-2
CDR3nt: TGCGCCAGCAGCTTGATGCAGGGTGGGGATTATGGCTACACCTTC
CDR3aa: CASSLMQGGDYGYTF

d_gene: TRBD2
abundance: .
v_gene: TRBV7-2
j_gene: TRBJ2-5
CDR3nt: TGTGCCAGCAGCTTACCTAGCGGGGGGGTGGAGACCCAGTACTTC
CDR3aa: CASSLPSGGVETQYF

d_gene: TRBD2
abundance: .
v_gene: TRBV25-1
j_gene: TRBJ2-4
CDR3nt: TGTGCCAGCAGTGACCTCGGGGAGGGGAACATTCAGTACTTC
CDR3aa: CASSDLGEGNIQYF

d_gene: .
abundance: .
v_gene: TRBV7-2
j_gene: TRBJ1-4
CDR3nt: TGTGCCAGCAGCTCGGACAGTGCAACTAATGAAAAACTGTTTTTT
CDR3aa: CASSSDSATNEKLFF